One and the same sample provided the 32 T cell receptor beta chains below, sequenced in a study of blood T cell repertoires in COVID-19. The table came from immunoSEQ multiplex PCR; TCRdb's copy has only in-frame clones and leaves some out. The profile shows some 360,000 clones, about nine tenths of them singletons. The sequenced sample consisted of PBMCs or T cells enriched from blood (not recorded which). The receptors here all came from a woman aged 30 to 39 who had been exposed to COVID-19.

The chain uses TRBV28 and TRBJ1-1; TRBD1 aligns across 7 bases. CDR3 length equals 16 residues. The V gene end was trimmed by 6 bases and the J gene end by 5 bases; junction bases not matched to a gene: 15. CDR1 and CDR2 (germline): MDHEN, SYDVKM. The CDR3 coding sequence is TGTGCCAGCAGACTAGAAACCCGACAGGGCCGGACTGAAGCTTTCTTT. This codes for CASRLETRQGRTEAFF.

In DNA, the CDR3 is TGTGCCAGCAGCGTAAGCGGGAGGGCCGATCCCTACGAGCAGTACTTC. Its translation: CASSVSGRADPYEQYF. The chain uses TRBV5-5 and TRBJ2-7; 10 bases align to TRBD2. The junction had 9 bases not matched to a gene; V was cut back by 4 bases and J by 2 bases. Germline lookup yields CDR1 SGHKS and CDR2 YYEKEE (reference sequence). The CDR3 extends over 16 amino acids. The complete variable domain, with remaining parts taken from reference TRBV5-5 and TRBJ2-7, reads DAGVTQSPTHLIKTRGQQVTLRCSPISGHKSVSWYQQVLGQGPQFIFQYYEKEERGRGNFPDRFSARQFPNYSSELNVNALLLGDSALYLCASSVSGRADPYEQYFGPGTRLTVT.

This clone was observed a few times. The CDR3 DNA sequence: TGTGCCAGCAGCTCGAGAGCGGGAGGGCCAAGGGAGACCCAGTACTTC. Amino acids: CASSSRAGGPRETQYF. The chain carries TRBV7-3 and TRBJ2-5; 10 bases align to TRBD2. Germline assignment: CDR1 SGHTA and CDR2 FQGTGA. The trim removed 4 bases at V and 5 bases at J, leaving 10 bases unmatched. CDR3 length equals 16 residues. Variable domain in full (rest from reference TRBV7-3 and TRBJ2-5): GAGVSQTPSNKVTEKGKYVELRCDPISGHTALYWYRQSLGQGPEFLIYFQGTGAADDSGLPNDRFFAVRPEGSVSTLKIQRTERGDSAVYLCASSSRAGGPRETQYFGPGTRLLVL.

This chain connects TRBV15 to TRBJ1-1; a possible D gene is TRBD1 (5 bases). Per the germline V gene, CDR1 is LNHNV and CDR2 is YYDKDF (reference sequence). This CDR3 spans 13 amino acids. V was cut by 2 bases and J by 5 bases, with 9 bases left in between. The CDR3: CATSRSGQTEAFF. The DNA of the CDR3 is TGTGCCACCAGCAGATCAGGGCAAACTGAAGCTTTCTTT.

This chain uses TRBV6-5 with TRBJ2-7; D perhaps matches TRBD1 (6 bases). With 8 bases removed from V and 2 bases from J, the gap between germline ends came to 16 bases. This CDR3 is 14 amino acids long. Germline lookup yields CDR1 MNHEY and CDR2 SVGAGI. The CDR3 region is CASGPQGLPYEQYF. As DNA, the CDR3 is TGTGCCAGCGGCCCACAGGGTTTACCCTACGAGCAGTACTTC.

V and J are TRBV11-1 and TRBJ1-2; 9 nucleotides line up with TRBD1. V lost 4 bases to trimming and J lost 4 bases; unmatched junction nucleotides: 7. CDR3 size: 15 residues. Germline CDR1 reads SGHAT; CDR2 reads FQDESV (reference sequence). In DNA, the CDR3 is TGTGCCAGCAGCTCCCGGGACAGGGTGGCCTATGGCTACACCTTC. It encodes CASSSRDRVAYGYTF.

Note on this clone: The sample carries other DNA sequences with the same CDR3. The V and J genes are TRBV11-2 and TRBJ2-5, with 11 bases fitting TRBD2. With 4 bases clipped from V and 1 base from J, the junction kept 2 bases outside the gene matches. Germline-derived CDR1 and CDR2 are SGHAT and FQNNGV. CDR3 length equals 15 residues. CDR3 sequence reads: CASSYTSGGQETQYF. CDR3 nucleotides: TGTGCCAGCAGCTATACTAGCGGGGGCCAAGAGACCCAGTACTTC.

The V gene is TRBV24-1, the J gene TRBJ1-1; D is unclear. Per the germline V gene, CDR1 is KGHDR and CDR2 is SFDVKD. The V end was cut by 4 bases, the J end by 7 bases, with 12 bases between. This CDR3 region has 13 residues. The CDR3 sequence is CATSEERGSEAFF. CDR3 bases: TGTGCCACCAGTGAGGAACGGGGAAGTGAAGCTTTCTTT.

The rearrangement links TRBV25-1 to TRBJ1-1, with 8 bases fitting TRBD1. This CDR3 comprises 13 residues. Germline assignment: CDR1 MGHDK and CDR2 SYGVNS. With V trimmed by 3 bases and J by 11 bases, 8 bases remained unmatched. The CDR3 bases are TGTGCCAGCAGTGACCCCGGGGACAGGTTCGCTTTCTTT. It translates to CASSDPGDRFAFF. The whole variable domain, filled in from reference TRBV25-1 and TRBJ1-1, reads EADIYQTPRYLVIGTGKKITLECSQTMGHDKMYWYQQDPGMELHLIHYSYGVNSTEKGDLSSESTVSRIRTEHFPLTLESARPSHTSQYLCASSDPGDRFAFFGQGTRLTVV.

The chain has TRBV11-3 and TRBJ1-6, with 7 bases that match TRBD1. V lost 5 bases to trimming and J lost 9 bases; unmatched junction nucleotides: 7. CDR3 size: 14 residues. Germline V CDR1 and CDR2: SGHNT, YENEEA. CDR3 in DNA: TGTGCCAGCAGCACTACAGGGGTGGCTTCACCCCTCCACTTT. Its translation: CASSTTGVASPLHF.

V is TRBV10-1 and J is TRBJ2-5, with a possible D match to TRBD1 (5 bases). This CDR3 region has 14 residues. The germline CDR1 and CDR2 sequences are WNHNN and SYGVQD (reference sequence). The ends were cut back, 0 bases at V and 7 bases at J, with 12 bases in the middle. CDR3 DNA: TGCGCCAGCAGTGAGTCGCGGCAGGGCGGGACCCAGTACTTC. Its protein is CASSESRQGGTQYF.

The chain uses TRBV5-1 and TRBJ2-7; TRBD2 agrees at 7 bases. The CDR3 has 16 amino acids. V shed 2 bases, J shed 2 bases, and the junction held 10 bases outside the gene matches. Germline lookup yields CDR1 SGHRS and CDR2 YFSETQ. DNA for the CDR3: TGCGCCAGCAGCTTTAATCCCGCTAGCGGTGCCTACGAGCAGTACTTC. Its protein product is CASSFNPASGAYEQYF. The full variable domain, its missing parts supplied by reference TRBV5-1 and TRBJ2-7, is KAGVTQTPRYLIKTRGQQVTLSCSPISGHRSVSWYQQTPGQGLQFLFEYFSETQRNKGNFPGRFSGRQFSNSRSEMNVSTLELGDSALYLCASSFNPASGAYEQYFGPGTRLTVT.

The V gene is TRBV3-1 (or the pseudogene TRBV3-2), the J gene TRBJ2-1; 9 nucleotides match TRBD2. The germline gives CDR1 LGHDT, CDR2 YNNKEL (reference sequence). The CDR3 is 16 residues long. V dropped 0 bases and J dropped 4; count of bases not matched to a gene: 4. CDR3: CASSQEQAGGYNEQFF. Here the CDR3 DNA reads TGTGCCAGCAGCCAAGAGCAAGCGGGAGGTTACAATGAGCAGTTCTTC.

The chain joins TRBV27 to TRBJ2-7; tentative D call: TRBD2 (5 bases). Trimming took off 3 bases at V and 1 base at J, with 10 bases between the two ends. Germline V gene lookup returns CDR1 MNHEY and CDR2 SMNVEV (reference sequence). The CDR3 has 14 amino acids. The CDR3 spells CASSFAGDSYEQYF. CDR3 coding DNA: TGTGCCAGCAGTTTTGCGGGCGATTCCTACGAGCAGTACTTC.

This clone was detected only once. The chain uses TRBV14 and TRBJ1-4, with D uncertain. Germline values: CDR1 SGHDN, CDR2 FVKESK. The CDR3 runs to 14 residues. The chain's CDR3 is CEQREEMANEKLFF. Written as DNA, the CDR3 is TGTGAGCAGAGGGAGGAAATGGCTAATGAAAAACTGTTTTTT.

The CDR3 DNA sequence: TGCGCCAGCAGCTTGGTCGTCACTTCCTACGAGCAGTACTTC. This sequence encodes CASSLVVTSYEQYF. V usage is TRBV5-1 and J usage is TRBJ2-7, with no clear D. Trimming left V 0 bases short and J 1 base short, with 8 bases between. Germline V CDR1 and CDR2: SGHRS, YFSETQ. The CDR3 contains 14 residues.

The chain carries TRBV15 and TRBJ1-5, with D tentatively TRBD1 (6 bases). This CDR3 comprises 16 residues. Germline loops: CDR1 LNHNV, CDR2 YYDKDF (reference sequence). The ends were cut back, 5 bases at V and 0 bases at J, with 14 bases in the middle. CDR3 region: CATSPGQIYSNQPQHF. The CDR3 bases are TGTGCCACCAGCCCAGGACAGATTTATAGCAATCAGCCCCAGCATTTT.

V gene TRBV7-8 combines with J gene TRBJ1-5, with TRBD1 identical over 12 bases. From germline, CDR1 is SGHVS and CDR2 FQNEAQ. The CDR3 runs 16 residues. J lost 3 bases, V lost 4 bases, and 4 bases had no gene match. The CDR3 spells CASSSGTGGFNQPQHF. In DNA form, the CDR3 reads TGTGCCAGCAGCTCAGGGACAGGGGGCTTCAATCAGCCCCAGCATTTT.

This rearrangement joins TRBV18 to TRBJ2-7, with 10 bases identical to TRBD2. V lost 4 bases, J lost 0 bases, and 9 bases stayed unmatched. The CDR3 has 17 amino acids. The V gene's germline CDR1 is KGHSH and CDR2 LQKENI. DNA for the CDR3: TGTGCCAGCTCACAACTACCCGGGACTAGCGCCTCCTACGAGCAGTACTTC. Translation: CASSQLPGTSASYEQYF.

This clone was seen a single time. This rearrangement joins TRBV18 to TRBJ1-5; 7 bases agree with TRBD1. Trimming took 4 bases from V and 5 from J; bases not matched to a gene: 11. This CDR3 has 16 residues. Germline V gives CDR1 KGHSH, CDR2 LQKENI. The CDR3, as DNA: TGTGCCAGCTCACAAAATCGACAGGGCTCGGATCAGCCCCAGCATTTT. Its protein product is CASSQNRQGSDQPQHF.

J is TRBJ2-3 and V is TRBV19, with TRBD1 as a possible D gene (6 bases). V lost 9 bases and J 4 bases, leaving 23 bases between the germline ends. The CDR3 runs 16 residues. CDR1 LNHDA and CDR2 SQIVND come from the germline V gene (reference sequence). The CDR3 nucleotides read TGTGCCAGCCAACGATGGGACAAAAACCGCGCAGATACGCAGTATTTT. Translation gives CASQRWDKNRADTQYF.

V usage is TRBV19 and J usage is TRBJ2-2, with D possibly TRBD2 on 6 matching bases. The germline CDR1 and CDR2 sequences are LNHDA and SQIVND (reference sequence). The CDR3 extends over 16 amino acids. V gave up 5 bases and J gave up 6 bases, with 19 bases separating them. CDR3 DNA: TGTGCCAGTAGTCGTGAGGGGAGGATCGTCGCCGGGGAGCTGTTTTTT. Translation gives CASSREGRIVAGELFF. Together with reference TRBV19 and TRBJ2-2, the CDR3 gives the full variable domain: DGGITQSPKYLFRKEGQNVTLSCEQNLNHDAMYWYRQDPGQGLRLIYYSQIVNDFQKGDIAEGYSVSREKKESFPLTVTSAQKNPTAFYLCASSREGRIVAGELFFGEGSRLTVL.

The V and J genes are TRBV28 and TRBJ2-6, with 7 nucleotides matching TRBD2. The junction had 1 base not matched to a gene; V was cut back by 3 bases and J by 2 bases. The CDR3 runs 15 residues. Per the germline V gene, CDR1 is MDHEN and CDR2 is SYDVKM. CDR3 in amino acids: CASSLGGTGANVLTF. CDR3 nucleotide sequence: TGTGCCAGCAGTTTGGGGGGGACTGGGGCCAACGTCCTGACTTTC.

The chain joins TRBV6-2 or TRBV6-3 to TRBJ2-7, with 8 bases identical to TRBD1. V was pared by 5 bases and J by 5 bases, with 8 bases of the junction left unmatched. Germline V CDR1 and CDR2: MNHEY, SVGEGT. This CDR3 is 14 amino acids long. The CDR3 nucleotides read TGTGCCAGCAGTCGGACAGGGAAGTTAAACGAGCAGTACTTC. This codes for CASSRTGKLNEQYF.

The genes are TRBV11-2 and TRBJ2-3; D call uncertain. V was pared by 2 bases and J by 3 bases, with 6 bases between. The CDR3 loop spans 13 amino acids. Germline V gene data show CDR1 as SGHAT and CDR2 as FQNNGV. Here the CDR3 DNA reads TGTGCCAGCAGCTTATCGGTAACAGATACGCAGTATTTT. Translation gives CASSLSVTDTQYF.

The rearrangement uses TRBV19 and TRBJ2-1; weak D call: TRBD2 (6 bases). V lost 3 bases to trimming and J lost 6 bases, with 18 bases between them. Germline V gene lookup returns CDR1 LNHDA and CDR2 SQIVND (reference sequence). The CDR3 covers 16 residues. CDR3 loop: CASSMISGQRFNEQFF. The CDR3 nucleotides are TGTGCCAGTAGTATGATTAGCGGTCAGAGGTTCAATGAGCAGTTCTTC.

This clone was seen only a few times. The junction shows a germline mismatch at one end, possibly a read error. The gene calls are TRBV12-3 or TRBV12-4 and TRBJ2-7, with TRBD2 matching 14 bases. The CDR3 has 11 residues. CDR3 amino acids: CASRGLAGVHF. CDR3 nucleotides: TGTGCCAGCCGGGGACTAGCGGGAGTTCACTTC.

This clone has only one observation. For the CDR3, the DNA is TGTGCCTGGACAGGCCGAACCTACGAGCAGTACTTC. Translation gives CAWTGRTYEQYF. This chain connects TRBV30 to TRBJ2-7; D gene ambiguous. V was trimmed by 4 bases and J by 2 bases, leaving 9 bases between them. Germline V gene lookup returns CDR1 GTSNPN and CDR2 SVGIG (reference sequence). The length of the CDR3 is 12 residues. The whole variable domain, filled in from reference TRBV30 and TRBJ2-7, reads SQTIHQWPATLVQPVGSPLSLECTVEGTSNPNLYWYRQAAGRGLQLLFYSVGIGQISSEVPQNLSASRPQDRQFILSSKKLLLSDSGFYLCAWTGRTYEQYFGPGTRLTVT.

The sample holds one count of this clone. The rearrangement links TRBV27 to TRBJ1-2; TRBD1 is a possible D gene (5 bases). This CDR3 spans 14 amino acids. Germline CDR1 is MNHEY and CDR2 is SMNVEV (reference sequence). Trimming removed 2 bases from V and 2 bases from J, with 9 bases in between. DNA of the CDR3: TGTGCCAGCAGTTTAAACTCAGGGAACTATGGCTACACCTTC. The encoded protein is CASSLNSGNYGYTF.

V usage is TRBV29-1 and J usage is TRBJ2-7; D is ambiguous. Germline CDR1 reads SQVTM; CDR2 reads ANQGSEA. The CDR3 has 11 amino acids. Deletions cut 4 bases from V and 0 bases from J, with 4 bases between. The CDR3 DNA reads TGCAGCGTTGTAATCTCCTACGAGCAGTACTTC. Translation gives CSVVISYEQYF.

The chain combines TRBV3-1 (or the pseudogene TRBV3-2) with TRBJ2-2, with TRBD1 matching over 8 bases. Germline trimming cut 1 base from V and 5 bases from J; bases unmatched to any gene: 3. Germline values: CDR1 LGHDT, CDR2 YNNKEL (reference sequence). CDR3 length: 15 residues. DNA for the CDR3: TGTGCCAGCAGCCAAGCCAGGGGGCCGACCGGGGAGCTGTTTTTT. Residues: CASSQARGPTGELFF.

This clone came up a few times. This chain uses TRBV5-1 with TRBJ1-6; D ambiguous. The V gene's germline CDR1 is SGHRS and CDR2 YFSETQ. Trimming shortened V by 0 bases and J by 17 bases, and 12 bases separated the two germline ends. The CDR3 sequence is 12 residues long. CDR3 residues: CASSLAGDKVHF. The DNA of the CDR3 is TGCGCCAGCAGCTTGGCCGGAGATAAAGTCCACTTT.